This is a list of T cell receptor beta chains from one sample in a study of T-cell reconstitution after alpha-beta-depleted transplantation in children. Each CDR3 protein gets one entry after TCRdb re-called the PCR reads with MiXCR. The sample has 450,000 to 600,000 distinct CDR3 sequences; around a third are singletons. The sample here was PBMCs from the stem cell graft donor, taken from the stem cell graft. Every receptor here comes from a human donor who donated a stem cell graft to a child with aplastic anemia. The CDR3 runs from the conserved cysteine through the conserved F or W. The order of the fields is J gene, D gene, V gene, clone size, CDR3 DNA, CDR3 protein. D genes are given only for firm matches. A clone size is listed for some rows: how often the clone was seen (once, few, many), or a class if it is expanded.

J gene: TRBJ2-1; D gene: .; V gene: TRBV20-1; clone size: .; CDR3 DNA: TGCAGTGCCTTCTCAGATATCGATGAGCAGTTCTTC; CDR3 protein: CSAFSDIDEQFF
J gene: TRBJ2-5; D gene: TRBD2; V gene: TRBV24-1; clone size: .; CDR3 DNA: TGTGCCACCGGGGCTAGCGGGACAGAGACCCAGTACTTC; CDR3 protein: CATGASGTETQYF
J gene: TRBJ1-4; D gene: .; V gene: TRBV19; clone size: few; CDR3 DNA: TGTGCCAGTAGTATGACAGATGAAAAACTGTTTTTT; CDR3 protein: CASSMTDEKLFF
J gene: TRBJ2-7; D gene: TRBD1; V gene: TRBV15; clone size: .; CDR3 DNA: TGTGCCACCAGCAAGGGACAGGGGGACTCCTACGAGCAGTACTTC; CDR3 protein: CATSKGQGDSYEQYF
J gene: TRBJ2-2; D gene: .; V gene: TRBV4-3; clone size: .; CDR3 DNA: TGCGCCAGCAGCCAAGATCGGTCAACCGGGGAGCTGTTTTTT; CDR3 protein: CASSQDRSTGELFF
J gene: TRBJ2-5; D gene: TRBD2; V gene: TRBV4-1; clone size: .; CDR3 DNA: TGCGCCAGCAGCCAAGACGGTCTAGCGGATAGCCAAGAGACCCAGTACTTC; CDR3 protein: CASSQDGLADSQETQYF
J gene: TRBJ1-2; D gene: TRBD1; V gene: TRBV5-1; clone size: many; CDR3 DNA: TGCGCCAGCAGCTTGGAAGGGACAGCTAACTATGGCTACACCTTC; CDR3 protein: CASSLEGTANYGYTF
J gene: TRBJ2-3; D gene: TRBD1; V gene: TRBV7-2; clone size: .; CDR3 DNA: TGTGCCAGCAGCCCGGGGACAGGGAATACGCAGTATTTT; CDR3 protein: CASSPGTGNTQYF
J gene: TRBJ1-1; D gene: .; V gene: TRBV11-2; clone size: .; CDR3 DNA: TGTGCCAGCAGCTTAGATTCCGAGGGGGCTGAAGCTTTCTTT; CDR3 protein: CASSLDSEGAEAFF
J gene: TRBJ1-1; D gene: .; V gene: TRBV7-5; clone size: .; CDR3 DNA: .; CDR3 protein: CISVPEALQGARNTEAFF
J gene: TRBJ1-5; D gene: TRBD1; V gene: TRBV12-3/TRBV12-4; clone size: .; CDR3 DNA: TGTGCCAGCAGTTTGGAAGGGGGCGGTAATCAGCCCCAGCATTTT; CDR3 protein: CASSLEGGGNQPQHF